This T cell receptor (beta chain) stems from a study of shared clonotypes between healthy human individuals. Study-wide results and caveats: Naive CD4 clonotype sharing across a few donors was 5% to 6%.

In regard to this clone: Its antigen remains unknown.

All donors qualified as healthy HIV-negative adults and had experienced no recent acute infections or vaccinations. CD45RO+ cells went into CD8 memory alongside CCR7-negative CD45RA+ TemRA cells. Per sorted-subset replicate PCR, input was around 220 ng DNA, representing roughly 29,000 T cell genomes. Profiling relied on immunoSEQ multiplex PCR, and the TCRdb table lists in-frame clones only, not all of them. The top ten hold about 51% of the sample, which has about 79,000 clones, around 57% seen once. J lost 6 bases, V lost 4 bases, and 10 bases had no gene match. The CDR3 has 15 amino acids. In germline, CDR1 is SGHRS, CDR2 YFSETQ.

The sample taken for sequencing was memory CD8+ T cells sorted from blood. Subset noted: CD45RO+ cells pooled with CCR7-negative TemRA cells. The chain couples TRBV5-1 to TRBJ2-7; 10 nucleotides agree with TRBD1. The source is a man aged 25 to 45 in good health. This chain's CDR3 is CASSQPGQGLFEQYF. The CDR3 nucleotides are TGCGCCAGCAGCCAACCGGGACAGGGGTTATTCGAGCAGTACTTC.